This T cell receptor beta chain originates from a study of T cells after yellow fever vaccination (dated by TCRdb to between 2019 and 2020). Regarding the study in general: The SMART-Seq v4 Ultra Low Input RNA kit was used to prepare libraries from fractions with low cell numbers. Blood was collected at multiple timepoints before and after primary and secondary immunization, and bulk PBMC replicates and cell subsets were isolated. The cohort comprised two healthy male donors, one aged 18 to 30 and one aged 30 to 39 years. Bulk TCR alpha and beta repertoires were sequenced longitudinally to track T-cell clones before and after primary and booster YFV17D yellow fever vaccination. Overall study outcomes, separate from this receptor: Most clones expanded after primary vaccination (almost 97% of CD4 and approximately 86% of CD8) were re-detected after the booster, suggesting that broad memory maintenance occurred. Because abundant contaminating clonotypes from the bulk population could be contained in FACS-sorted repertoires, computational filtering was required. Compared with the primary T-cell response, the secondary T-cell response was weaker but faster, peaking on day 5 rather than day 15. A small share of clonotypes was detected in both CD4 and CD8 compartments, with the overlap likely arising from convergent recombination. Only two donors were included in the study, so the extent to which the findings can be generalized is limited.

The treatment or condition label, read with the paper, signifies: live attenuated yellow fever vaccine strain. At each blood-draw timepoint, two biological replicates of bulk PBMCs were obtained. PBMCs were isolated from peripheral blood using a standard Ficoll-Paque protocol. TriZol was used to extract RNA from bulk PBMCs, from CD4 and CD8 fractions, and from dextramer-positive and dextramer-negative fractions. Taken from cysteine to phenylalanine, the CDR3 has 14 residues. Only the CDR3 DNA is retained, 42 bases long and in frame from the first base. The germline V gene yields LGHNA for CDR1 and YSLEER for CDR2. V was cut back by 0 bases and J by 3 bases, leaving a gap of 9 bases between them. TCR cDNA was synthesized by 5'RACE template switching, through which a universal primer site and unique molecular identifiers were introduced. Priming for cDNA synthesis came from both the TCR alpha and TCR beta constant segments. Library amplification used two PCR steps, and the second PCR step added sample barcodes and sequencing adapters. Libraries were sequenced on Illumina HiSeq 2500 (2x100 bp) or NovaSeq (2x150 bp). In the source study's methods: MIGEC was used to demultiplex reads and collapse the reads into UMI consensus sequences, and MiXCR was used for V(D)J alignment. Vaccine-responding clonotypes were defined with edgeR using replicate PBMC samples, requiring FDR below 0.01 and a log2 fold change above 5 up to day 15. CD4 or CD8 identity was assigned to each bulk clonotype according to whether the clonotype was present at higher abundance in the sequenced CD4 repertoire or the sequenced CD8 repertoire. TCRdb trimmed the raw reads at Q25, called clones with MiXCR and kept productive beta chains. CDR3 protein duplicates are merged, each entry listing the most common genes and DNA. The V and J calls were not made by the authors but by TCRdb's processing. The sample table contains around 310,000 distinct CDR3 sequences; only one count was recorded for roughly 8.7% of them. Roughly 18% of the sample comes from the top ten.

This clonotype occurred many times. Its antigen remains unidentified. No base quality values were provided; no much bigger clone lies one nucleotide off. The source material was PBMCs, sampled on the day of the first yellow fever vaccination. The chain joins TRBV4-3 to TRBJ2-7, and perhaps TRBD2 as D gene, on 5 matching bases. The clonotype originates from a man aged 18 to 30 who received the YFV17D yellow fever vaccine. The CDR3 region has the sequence CASSQDRTYYEQYF. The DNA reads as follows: TGCGCCAGCAGCCAAGATCGGACTTACTACGAGCAGTACTTC.